This T cell receptor (beta chain) was obtained from a study of T-cell memory formation after mild COVID-19. The overall study: There were largely donor-specific TCR clusters. Study results and caveats: Chiefly within CM and EM were the contracting CD4+ clones; CD8+ ones were within EMRA. Second-wave clones that peaked on day 37 lacked confirmed SARS-CoV-2 specificity.

Germline-derived CDR1 and CDR2 are MNHEY and SMNVEV (reference sequence). The CDR3 contains 14 residues. Trimming removed 6 bases from V and 3 bases from J; junction bases left unmatched: 6. Each CDR3 protein is one row after TCRdb ran MiXCR on the 5' RACE reads. The sample includes about 420,000 distinct CDR3 sequences, about 25% of them seen just once. Concerning this clonotype: Its antigen remains unidentified.

This TCR came from an adult woman who had mild COVID-19 (a few samples of this study predate the infection). Cell type and time point are not known. The sequenced sample was PBMCs or a T cell subset sorted from them (not recorded which). This chain connects TRBV27 to TRBJ1-1; 8 bases fit TRBD1. The CDR3 nucleotides are TGTGCCAGCAGCAAACAGGGGGGGTACACTGAAGCTTTCTTT. Encoded protein: CASSKQGGYTEAFF.